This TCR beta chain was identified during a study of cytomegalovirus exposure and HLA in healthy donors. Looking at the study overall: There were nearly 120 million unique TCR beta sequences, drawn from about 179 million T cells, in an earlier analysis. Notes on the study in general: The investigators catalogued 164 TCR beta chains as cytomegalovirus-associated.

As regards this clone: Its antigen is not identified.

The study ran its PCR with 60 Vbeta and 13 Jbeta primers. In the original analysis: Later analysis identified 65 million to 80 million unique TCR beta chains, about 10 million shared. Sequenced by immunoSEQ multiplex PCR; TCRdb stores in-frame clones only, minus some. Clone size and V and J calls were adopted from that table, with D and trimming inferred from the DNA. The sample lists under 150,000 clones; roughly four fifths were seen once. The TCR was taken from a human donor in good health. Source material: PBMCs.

CDR3 nucleotide sequence: TGTGCCAGTAGTATCGGCGGGGGAGATACGCAGTATTTT. Its protein product is CASSIGGGDTQYF. V and J are TRBV19 and TRBJ2-3; the match to TRBD2 covers 7 bases. Germline V gene data show CDR1 as LNHDA and CDR2 as SQIVND (reference sequence). The V gene end was trimmed by 3 bases and the J gene end by 5 bases; junction bases not matched to a gene: 2. This CDR3 is 13 amino acids long.